This entry is about one T cell receptor beta chain. Original processing notes: Nucleated cell number was recorded as an estimate derived from reference gene primer amplification. TCRdb's table, derived via immunoSEQ multiplex PCR, lists solely in-frame clones and lacks some. That table gives V, J and clone size, and the DNA gave D and trimming. The repertoire holds approximately 96,000 clones, with about 90% as singletons. The Seattle site enrolled patients during active infection and followed them longitudinally. This sample is part of a study of blood T cell repertoires in COVID-19. Study summary: The samples span acute and convalescent COVID-19 from the United States, Italy and Spain.

The sequence derives from a human donor with COVID-19, enrolled during active disease. The donor label of this sample is uncertain. Sequenced: peripheral blood.

CDR3 protein: CAISEVRSNSPLHF. CDR3 in DNA: TGTGCCATCAGTGAGGTCCGAAGCAACTCACCCCTCCACTTT. This chain joins TRBV10-3 and TRBJ1-6; no clear D. The CDR3 loop spans 14 amino acids. Trimming stripped 2 bases from V and 10 bases from J, with 12 bases between. Per the germline V gene, CDR1 is ENHRY and CDR2 is SYGVKD.